This TCR beta chain was recorded in a study of identical twins. General observations from the study: Models predicted less out-of-frame TCR alpha sharing in monozygotic twins than was found.

MiXCR, run by TCRdb on the 5' RACE reads, gives a single entry per CDR3 protein. The table has approximately 700,000 distinct CDR3 sequences, 15% to 20% seen once. The CDR3 contains 13 residues. Germline loops: CDR1 DFQATT, CDR2 SNEGSKA (reference sequence). V shed 0 bases and J shed 5 bases, with 11 bases lying between them. Concerning this clonotype: Its specificity is not known.

These data were also filed under a second study, of T cells expressing NK-cell markers. That source adds: Seven of eight sequenced donors tested HCMV-seropositive; one tested seronegative. Dominance of the CD3+CD56-NKG2C+ fraction by these clonotypes also held in a handful of donors. Clones of NKG2C+ T cells that had expanded were of unclear HCMV specificity.

Sample: PBMCs. The sequence was obtained from a woman between 18 and 30 years old in good health. The chain combines TRBV20-1 with TRBJ2-7, with a possible D match to TRBD1 (6 bases). The CDR3 bases are TGCAGTGCTAGAGACCCGAACAGGGACGAGCAGTACTTC. Protein: CSARDPNRDEQYF.